These 12 T cell receptor beta chains were all obtained from the same sample, sequenced in a study of shared clonotypes between healthy human individuals (dated by TCRdb to 2018 to 2020). Library creation used the immunoSEQ multiplex PCR assay. In TCRdb, the immuneACCESS table is reduced to in-frame sequences with V and J assigned. These tables do not hold every clone; where another copy was compared, an unresolved V gene accounts for under half, and the others remain unexplained. This sample comprises about a million clones, less than 85% of them detected only once. About 1.5% of the sample belongs to the ten largest clones. The sequenced material came from memory CD4+ T cells sorted from blood. The cell subset or site tag for this specimen amounts to: CD45RA-negative fraction. Receptor source: a man younger than 35 in good health.

On this clone itself: Other nucleotide sequences from this sample produce the same CDR3. The chain uses TRBV11-2 and TRBJ2-5; D gene unclear. The CDR3 totals 11 residues. Germline V lookup: CDR1 SGHAT, CDR2 FQNNGV. The V gene lost 6 bases and the J gene lost 1 base, with 3 bases spanning the gap. This chain's CDR3 is CASSSQETQYF. DNA for the CDR3: TGTGCCAGCAGTTCCCAAGAGACCCAGTACTTC.

V gene TRBV9 combines with J gene TRBJ2-3, with a weak D call TRBD2 (6 bases). Looked up from germline, CDR1 is SGDLS and CDR2 is YYNGEE. This CDR3 has 16 amino acids. Trimming removed 2 bases at V and 4 bases at J, with 17 bases between. The CDR3 reads CASSVTGTAGSDTQYF. The CDR3 DNA is TGTGCCAGCAGCGTTACCGGGACGGCGGGGTCAGATACGCAGTATTTT.

About this clone itself: It differs at one base from a far larger clone, so likely a read error. The chain joins TRBV30 to TRBJ1-1; D possibly corresponds to TRBD1 (6 bases). The germline CDR1 and CDR2 sequences are GTSNPN and SVGIG (reference sequence). The CDR3 sequence is 11 residues long. CDR3 sequence (DNA): TGTGCCTGGAGTTTACGACAGGAAGTTTTCTTT. This translates into CAWSLRQEVFF.

CDR3 in DNA: TGCGCCAGCAGCTTTTACACCGGGCTCCCCTACAATGAGCAGTTCTTC. It specifies CASSFYTGLPYNEQFF. The gene calls are TRBV5-1 and TRBJ2-1; D remains unclear. Trimming took 2 bases from V and 2 from J, leaving 14 bases between them. Germline V lookup: CDR1 SGHRS, CDR2 YFSETQ. The CDR3 is 16 amino acids. The full variable domain, with the rest looked up from reference TRBV5-1 and TRBJ2-1, is KAGVTQTPRYLIKTRGQQVTLSCSPISGHRSVSWYQQTPGQGLQFLFEYFSETQRNKGNFPGRFSGRQFSNSRSEMNVSTLELGDSALYLCASSFYTGLPYNEQFFGPGTRLTVL.

The gene calls are TRBV19 and TRBJ2-6; the D is unclear. The CDR3 runs to 14 residues. Germline lookup yields CDR1 LNHDA and CDR2 SQIVND (reference sequence). The V end lost 2 bases, the J end lost 2 bases, and 4 bases lay between the germline ends. The CDR3: CASSIRTGANVLTF. The DNA of the CDR3 is TGTGCCAGTAGTATACGGACTGGGGCCAACGTCCTGACTTTC.

The rearrangement uses TRBV21-1 and TRBJ1-5; the D call of TRBD1 is as the table states it, not checked on the DNA. TRBV21-1 is assigned pseudogene status. This CDR3 contains 18 residues. Here the CDR3 reads CASSNWTRMDRGNQPQHF. CDR3 DNA: TGTGCCAGCAGCAACTGGACTCGAATGGACAGGGGCAATCAGCCCCAGCATTTT.

This chain uses TRBV7-2 with TRBJ2-1; weak D call: TRBD2 (6 bases). The CDR3 sequence is 16 residues long. Germline CDR1 is SGHTA and CDR2 is FQGNSA. Trimming cost V 2 bases and J 9 bases, with 20 bases left between them. As DNA, the CDR3 is TGTGCCAGCAGCTTATTTACTAGCATAGGGAGCGGTGAGCAGTTCTTC. Translation gives CASSLFTSIGSGEQFF.

This sequence joins TRBV19 and TRBJ1-1; TRBD1 aligns across 7 bases. Germline V gene sequence: CDR1 LNHDA, CDR2 SQIVND (reference sequence). Trimming cost V 6 bases and J 2 bases; bases outside gene matches: 3. The CDR3 runs to 13 residues. The CDR3 is CASRDRLNTEAFF. The CDR3 coding sequence is TGTGCCAGTAGGGACAGGTTAAACACTGAAGCTTTCTTT.

This chain uses TRBV12-5 with TRBJ2-3, with TRBD2 identical over 7 bases. The CDR3 totals 12 residues. The V gene end was trimmed by 6 bases and the J gene end by 7 bases; junction bases not matched to a gene: 4. Germline V lookup: CDR1 LGHNT, CDR2 FRNRAP. As DNA, the CDR3 is TGTGCTAGTGGAGCGGGGTTTCATACGCAGTATTTT. Translating gives CASGAGFHTQYF.

This clone occurred once. V and J are TRBV19 and TRBJ2-1; D uncertain. CDR1 and CDR2 from the germline V gene are LNHDA and SQIVND (reference sequence). The CDR3 runs 14 residues. V was shortened by 3 bases and J by 4 bases, with 10 bases between the two germline ends. Here the CDR3 reads CASSIGLLYNEQFF. DNA of the CDR3: TGTGCCAGTAGTATTGGTCTTCTGTACAATGAGCAGTTCTTC.

This clone was detected a few times. This chain connects TRBV30 to TRBJ1-1; no clear D gene. Trimming stripped 7 bases from V and 4 bases from J, with 22 bases between. This CDR3 has 15 amino acids. The germline V gene has CDR1 GTSNPN and CDR2 SVGIG (reference sequence). The CDR3 region is CAFAVLVGGSTEAFF. DNA for the CDR3: TGTGCCTTCGCCGTCCTCGTAGGAGGGAGCACTGAAGCTTTCTTT.

The chain uses TRBV23-1 and TRBJ2-2, with 8 bases identical to TRBD1. TRBV23-1 is designated an ORF whose function remains uncertain. The CDR3 extends over 16 amino acids. V trimming: 4 bases; J trimming: 1 base; junction bases outside the gene matches: 5. CDR3 sequence reads: CASSRSGTGNTGELFF. The CDR3 DNA reads TGCGCCAGCAGTCGATCCGGGACAGGGAACACCGGGGAGCTGTTTTTT.